One sample yielded the 5 T cell receptor beta chains listed below, sequenced in a study of blood T cell repertoires in COVID-19. Measured with immunoSEQ multiplex PCR; TCRdb has only the in-frame clones, and not every one. The sample lists over 200,000 clones; around 90% were seen once. Input material: PBMCs or T cells enriched from blood (not recorded which). The receptors derive from a man aged 25-45 years who had recovered from COVID-19.

The chain employs TRBV6-1 and TRBJ2-3; no clear D gene. Trimming removed 2 bases from V and 1 base from J, with 13 bases in between. CDR1 and CDR2 (germline): MNHNS, SASEGT. The CDR3 runs to 16 residues. The CDR3 loop reads CASSERTPVGTDTQYF. The CDR3 DNA reads TGTGCCAGCAGTGAACGTACCCCAGTGGGCACAGATACGCAGTATTTT.

The DNA of the CDR3 is TGTGCCGCCCGGGACAGGGAGTACAATGAGCAGTTCTTC. This codes for CAARDREYNEQFF. The chain carries TRBV19 and TRBJ2-1; 9 bases line up with TRBD1. J was trimmed by 4 bases and V by 11 bases; bases with no gene match: 6. The CDR3 is made up of 13 amino acids. Per germline, CDR1 LNHDA and CDR2 SQIVND (reference sequence).

The chain employs TRBV7-2 and TRBJ1-5; D is unclear. The germline CDR1 and CDR2 sequences are SGHTA and FQGNSA. CDR3 length: 12 amino acids. The V gene lost 3 bases and the J gene lost 8 bases, with 8 bases spanning the gap. In DNA form, the CDR3 reads TGTGCCAGCAGCTTCTTATCGGAGCCCCAGCATTTT. Amino acids: CASSFLSEPQHF.

The chain has TRBV11-2 and TRBJ2-3; TRBD2 aligns across 10 bases. Germline V gene lookup returns CDR1 SGHAT and CDR2 FQNNGV. This CDR3 has 16 residues. V shed 7 bases, J shed 4 bases, and the junction held 11 bases outside the gene matches. As DNA, the CDR3 is TGTGCCAGCACCCTAGAAGCGGGAGGGCCTGCAGATACGCAGTATTTT. This sequence encodes CASTLEAGGPADTQYF.

The chain couples TRBV7-9 to TRBJ1-2; D uncertain. The CDR3 sequence is 12 residues long. The V gene's germline CDR1 is SEHNR and CDR2 FQNEAQ (reference sequence). Trimming took 4 bases from V and 4 from J, leaving 7 bases between them. Here the CDR3 reads CASSSEGYGYTF. The CDR3 coding sequence is TGTGCCAGCAGCTCAGAGGGCTATGGCTACACCTTC.